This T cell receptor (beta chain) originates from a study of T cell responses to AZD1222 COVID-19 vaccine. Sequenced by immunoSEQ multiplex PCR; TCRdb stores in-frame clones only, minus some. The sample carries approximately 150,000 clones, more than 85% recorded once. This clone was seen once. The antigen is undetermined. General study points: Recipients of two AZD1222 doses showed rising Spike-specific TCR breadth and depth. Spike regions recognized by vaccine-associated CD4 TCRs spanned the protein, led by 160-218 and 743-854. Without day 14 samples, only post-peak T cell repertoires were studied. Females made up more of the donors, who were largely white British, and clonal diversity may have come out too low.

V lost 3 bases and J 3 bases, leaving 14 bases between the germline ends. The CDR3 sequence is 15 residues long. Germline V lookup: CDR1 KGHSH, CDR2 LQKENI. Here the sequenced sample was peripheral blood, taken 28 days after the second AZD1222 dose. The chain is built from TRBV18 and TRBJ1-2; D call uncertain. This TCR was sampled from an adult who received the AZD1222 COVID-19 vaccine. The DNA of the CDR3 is TGTGCCAGCTCACCTTACTCCGGCCAAGACTATGGCTACACCTTC. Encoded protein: CASSPYSGQDYGYTF.